One and the same sample provided the 3 T cell receptor beta chains below, sequenced in a study of monozygotic twins with cystic fibrosis. TCRdb's copy holds only in-frame clones and misses some; the assay was immunoSEQ multiplex PCR. The sample has roughly 19,000 clones; around 97% are singletons. The sequenced material came from blood. These receptors came from a woman in her twenties or thirties with cystic fibrosis.

With regard to this clone: Germline and junction disagree at one end, which may indicate a read error. The chain employs TRBV7-7 and TRBJ2-7, with 7 bases fitting TRBD1. Germline CDR1 SSHAT, CDR2 FNYEAQ (reference sequence). This CDR3 has 13 amino acids. This CDR3 is CASSIDRDQEQYF. The CDR3 region has the DNA TGTGCTAGCAGCATTGACAGGGATCAGGAGCAGTACTTC.

In its sample, this clone was seen once. At one boundary the junction diverges from the germline segment, which might be a read error. CDR3 residues: CAISESLQTGKF. Here the CDR3 DNA reads TGTGCCATCAGTGAGTCTTTACAGACGGGGAAGTTC. The chain has TRBV10-3 and TRBJ1-1; D remains unclear. The CDR3 consists of 12 residues. In germline, CDR1 is ENHRY, CDR2 SYGVKD.

The V call is TRBV5-6, the J call TRBJ1-1, with D perhaps TRBD1 (5 bases). This CDR3 is built from 15 residues. With 4 bases removed from V and 6 bases from J, the gap between germline ends came to 19 bases. Germline V lookup: CDR1 SGHDT, CDR2 YYEEEE. CDR3 nucleotides: TGTGCCAGCAGCCCCCTGGGGCAGGGAAAATCTGAAGCTTTCTTT. Its translation: CASSPLGQGKSEAFF.